A single sample gave rise to the 5 T cell receptor beta chains below, sequenced in a study of shared clonotypes between healthy human individuals. Sequenced by immunoSEQ multiplex PCR; TCRdb stores in-frame clones only, minus some. The profile covers more than 2,000,000 clones, with roughly 93% appearing a single time and approximately 0.4% taken by the ten largest. Sequenced sample: naive CD4+ T cells from PBMCs. Specified subset: CD45RA+ positively selected. The source is a man aged 18 to 35 in good health. Some clones in this sample may be carry-over from other donors' samples.

The chain couples TRBV14 to TRBJ2-7; 8 bases agree with TRBD2. CDR1 SGHDN and CDR2 FVKESK come from the germline V gene. The V and J ends lost 0 bases and 5 bases, in that order; junction bases with no gene match: 12. CDR3 length: 17 amino acids. CDR3 sequence reads: CASSQDRGTRLIHEQYF. The CDR3 region has the DNA TGTGCCAGCAGCCAAGATCGGGGGACTAGATTAATCCACGAGCAGTACTTC.

J is TRBJ2-1 and V is TRBV28, with D possibly TRBD1 on 5 matching bases. CDR1 is MDHEN and CDR2 is SYDVKM in the germline V gene. Between the trimmed V and J ends, which lost 8 bases and 15 bases, there was a span of 14 bases. The CDR3 consists of 10 residues. The CDR3 region is CASLKNRPFF. CDR3 DNA: TGTGCCAGCCTGAAGAACAGGCCGTTCTTC.

This clone came up a few times. This CDR3 fails to terminate in the conserved phenylalanine or tryptophan, so it likely reflects a read error. It is unclear where the CDR3 begins or ends on the DNA, so no DNA is shown, and the CDR3 is as TCRdb lists it. V is TRBV28 and J is TRBJ2-7; the table's D call, TRBD2, was not checked against the DNA. The CDR3 adds up to 14 amino acids, both ends counted. Per the germline V gene, CDR1 is MDHEN and CDR2 is SYDVKM. CDR3 residues: CASSLASGRASKFI.

Concerning this clone: Other DNA sequences of this sample code for an identical CDR3. This chain joins TRBV5-4 and TRBJ2-1, with a weak D call TRBD2 (5 bases). Looked up from germline, CDR1 is SGHNT and CDR2 is YYREEE (reference sequence). CDR3 length: 15 amino acids. V shed 0 bases and J shed 0 bases, with 7 bases lying between them. CDR3 amino acids: CASSLAGSSYNEQFF. For the CDR3, the DNA is TGTGCCAGCAGCTTGGCGGGGAGCTCCTACAATGAGCAGTTCTTC.

The rearrangement joins TRBV7-2 to TRBJ1-1, with D unresolved. The CDR3 has 13 amino acids. Trimming took 4 bases from V and 4 from J, leaving 10 bases between them. CDR1 and CDR2 from the germline V gene are SGHTA and FQGNSA. CDR3 sequence: CASSSEVSTEAFF. The CDR3 DNA reads TGTGCCAGCAGCTCAGAGGTGAGCACTGAAGCTTTCTTT.